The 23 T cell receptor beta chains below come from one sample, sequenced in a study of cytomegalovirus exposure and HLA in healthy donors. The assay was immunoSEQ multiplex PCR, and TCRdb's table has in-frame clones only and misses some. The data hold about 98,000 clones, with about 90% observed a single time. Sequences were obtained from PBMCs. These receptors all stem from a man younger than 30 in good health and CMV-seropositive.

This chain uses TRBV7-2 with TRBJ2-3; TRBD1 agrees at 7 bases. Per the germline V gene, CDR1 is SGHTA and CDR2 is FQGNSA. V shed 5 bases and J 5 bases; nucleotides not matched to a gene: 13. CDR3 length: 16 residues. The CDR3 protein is CASSPYRGRWGDTQYF. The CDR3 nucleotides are TGTGCCAGCAGCCCTTACAGGGGACGGTGGGGAGATACGCAGTATTTT.

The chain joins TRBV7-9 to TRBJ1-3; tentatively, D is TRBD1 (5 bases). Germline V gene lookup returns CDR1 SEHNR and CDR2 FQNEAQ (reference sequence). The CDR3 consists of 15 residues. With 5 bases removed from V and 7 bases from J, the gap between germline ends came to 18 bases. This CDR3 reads CASSPSGHLVNTIYF. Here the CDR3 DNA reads TGTGCCAGCAGCCCCTCCGGACACTTGGTGAACACCATATATTTT.

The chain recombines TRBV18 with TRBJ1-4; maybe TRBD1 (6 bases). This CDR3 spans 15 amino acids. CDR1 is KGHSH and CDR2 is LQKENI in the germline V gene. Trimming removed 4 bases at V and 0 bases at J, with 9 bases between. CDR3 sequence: CASSRGHTTNEKLFF. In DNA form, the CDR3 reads TGTGCCAGCTCACGGGGACATACAACTAATGAAAAACTGTTTTTT. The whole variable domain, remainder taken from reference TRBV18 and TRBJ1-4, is NAGVMQNPRHLVRRRGQEARLRCSPMKGHSHVYWYRQLPEEGLKFMVYLQKENIIDESGMPKERFSAEFPKEGPSILRIQQVVRGDSAAYFCASSRGHTTNEKLFFGSGTQLSVL.

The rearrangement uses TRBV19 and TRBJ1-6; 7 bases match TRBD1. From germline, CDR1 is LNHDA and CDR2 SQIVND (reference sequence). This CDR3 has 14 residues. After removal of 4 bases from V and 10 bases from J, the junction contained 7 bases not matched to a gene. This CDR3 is CASSTTGVGSPLHF. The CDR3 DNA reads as TGTGCCAGTAGTACCACAGGGGTTGGGTCACCCCTCCACTTT.

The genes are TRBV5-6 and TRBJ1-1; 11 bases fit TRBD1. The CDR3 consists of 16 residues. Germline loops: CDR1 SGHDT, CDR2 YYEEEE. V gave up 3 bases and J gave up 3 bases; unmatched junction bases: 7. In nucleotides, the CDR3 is TGTGCCAGCAGCTACGAGCCGGGACAGGGGGACACTGAAGCTTTCTTT. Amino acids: CASSYEPGQGDTEAFF.

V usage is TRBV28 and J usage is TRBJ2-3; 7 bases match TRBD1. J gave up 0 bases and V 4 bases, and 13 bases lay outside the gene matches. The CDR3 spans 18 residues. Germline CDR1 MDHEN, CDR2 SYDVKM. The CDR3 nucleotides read TGTGCCAGCAGTTGGACAGGACAATCCCTTACTAGCACAGATACGCAGTATTTT. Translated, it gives CASSWTGQSLTSTDTQYF.

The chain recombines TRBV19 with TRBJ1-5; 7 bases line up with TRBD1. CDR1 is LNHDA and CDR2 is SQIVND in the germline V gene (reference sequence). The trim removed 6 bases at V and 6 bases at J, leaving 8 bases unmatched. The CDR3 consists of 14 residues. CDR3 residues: CASSTTGDAQPQHF. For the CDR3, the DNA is TGTGCCAGTAGCACTACAGGGGACGCTCAGCCCCAGCATTTT.

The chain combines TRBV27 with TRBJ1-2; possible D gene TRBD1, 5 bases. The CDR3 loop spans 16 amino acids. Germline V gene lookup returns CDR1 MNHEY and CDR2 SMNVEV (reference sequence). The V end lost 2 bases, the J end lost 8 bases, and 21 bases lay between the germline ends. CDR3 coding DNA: TGTGCCAGCAGTTTAACGTGGTTGGGGCAGATTCAGGGCTACACCTTC. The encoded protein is CASSLTWLGQIQGYTF.

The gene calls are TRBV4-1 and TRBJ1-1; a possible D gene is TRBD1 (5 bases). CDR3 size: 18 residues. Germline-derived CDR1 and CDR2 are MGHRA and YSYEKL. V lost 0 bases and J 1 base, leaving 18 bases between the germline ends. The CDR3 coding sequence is TGCGCCAGCAGCCAAGATTCCATTGGGCGGGGGTCGAACACTGAAGCTTTCTTT. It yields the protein CASSQDSIGRGSNTEAFF.

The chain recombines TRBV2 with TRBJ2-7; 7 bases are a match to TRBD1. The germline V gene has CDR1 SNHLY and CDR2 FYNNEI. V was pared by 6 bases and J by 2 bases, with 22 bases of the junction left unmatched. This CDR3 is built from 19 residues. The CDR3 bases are TGTGCCAGCAGAGTCTTACAGGGGACCGGAGAAACGAGACCCTACGAGCAGTACTTC. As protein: CASRVLQGTGETRPYEQYF.

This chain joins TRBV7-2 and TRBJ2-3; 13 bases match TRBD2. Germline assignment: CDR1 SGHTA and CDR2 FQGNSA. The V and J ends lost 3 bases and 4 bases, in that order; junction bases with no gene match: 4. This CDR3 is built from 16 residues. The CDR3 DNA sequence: TGTGCCAGCAGCTTCGGGACTAGCGGGAAGGCAGATACGCAGTATTTT. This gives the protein CASSFGTSGKADTQYF.

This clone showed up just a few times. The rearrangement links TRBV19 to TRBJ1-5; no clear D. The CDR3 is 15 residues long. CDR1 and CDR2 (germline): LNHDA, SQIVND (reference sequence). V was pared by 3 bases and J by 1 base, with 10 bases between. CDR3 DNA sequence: TGTGCCAGTAGTATTCGCGGGCCGAGCAATCAGCCCCAGCATTTT. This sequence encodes CASSIRGPSNQPQHF.

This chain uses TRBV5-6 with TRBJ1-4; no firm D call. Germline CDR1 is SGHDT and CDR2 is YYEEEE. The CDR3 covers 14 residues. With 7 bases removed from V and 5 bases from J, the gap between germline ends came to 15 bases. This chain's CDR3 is CASGDIARNEKLFF. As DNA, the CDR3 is TGTGCCAGCGGCGACATCGCCAGGAATGAAAAACTGTTTTTT.

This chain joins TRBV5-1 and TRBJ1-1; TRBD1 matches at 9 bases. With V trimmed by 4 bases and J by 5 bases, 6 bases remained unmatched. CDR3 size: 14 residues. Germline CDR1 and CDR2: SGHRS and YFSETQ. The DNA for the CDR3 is TGCGCCAGCAGCCAAGGACAGGGGCCTACTGAAGCTTTCTTT. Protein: CASSQGQGPTEAFF.

CDR3 DNA: TGCGCCAGCAGTTCGGCCGGGACAGGGGCATACGAGCAGTACTTC. Its translation is CASSSAGTGAYEQYF. The V call is TRBV10-1, the J call TRBJ2-7, with 10 positions matching TRBD1. V trimming: 5 bases; J trimming: 4 bases; junction bases outside the gene matches: 8. The CDR3 runs 15 residues. Germline loops: CDR1 WNHNN, CDR2 SYGVQD (reference sequence).

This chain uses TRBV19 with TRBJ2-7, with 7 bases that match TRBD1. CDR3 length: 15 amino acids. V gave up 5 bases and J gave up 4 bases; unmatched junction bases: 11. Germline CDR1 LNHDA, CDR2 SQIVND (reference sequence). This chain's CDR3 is CASSQQGKFRYEQYF. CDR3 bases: TGTGCCAGTAGTCAACAGGGGAAGTTTCGTTACGAGCAGTACTTC. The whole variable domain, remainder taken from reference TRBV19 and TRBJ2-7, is DGGITQSPKYLFRKEGQNVTLSCEQNLNHDAMYWYRQDPGQGLRLIYYSQIVNDFQKGDIAEGYSVSREKKESFPLTVTSAQKNPTAFYLCASSQQGKFRYEQYFGPGTRLTVT.

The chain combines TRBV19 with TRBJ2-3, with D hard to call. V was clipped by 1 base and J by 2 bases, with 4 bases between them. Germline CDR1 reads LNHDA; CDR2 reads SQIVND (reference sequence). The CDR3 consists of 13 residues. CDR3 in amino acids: CASSIVATDTQYF. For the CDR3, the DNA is TGTGCCAGTAGTATAGTGGCCACAGATACGCAGTATTTT. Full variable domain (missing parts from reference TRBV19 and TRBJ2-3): DGGITQSPKYLFRKEGQNVTLSCEQNLNHDAMYWYRQDPGQGLRLIYYSQIVNDFQKGDIAEGYSVSREKKESFPLTVTSAQKNPTAFYLCASSIVATDTQYFGPGTRLTVL.

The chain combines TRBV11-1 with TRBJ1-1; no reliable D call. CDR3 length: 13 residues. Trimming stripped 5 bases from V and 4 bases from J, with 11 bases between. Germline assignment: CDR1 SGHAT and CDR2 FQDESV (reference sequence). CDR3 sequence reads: CASSPTAGTEAFF. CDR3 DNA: TGTGCCAGCAGCCCCACCGCGGGCACTGAAGCTTTCTTT.

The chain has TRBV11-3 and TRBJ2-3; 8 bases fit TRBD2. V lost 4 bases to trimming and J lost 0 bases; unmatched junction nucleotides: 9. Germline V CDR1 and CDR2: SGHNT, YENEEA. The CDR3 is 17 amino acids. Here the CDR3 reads CASSSTHSGTSTDTQYF. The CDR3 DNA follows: TGTGCCAGCAGCTCAACTCATAGCGGGACCAGCACAGATACGCAGTATTTT.

This CDR3 reads CASSMDRHNEQFF. The CDR3 bases are TGTGCCAGCAGCATGGACAGACACAATGAGCAGTTCTTC. The chain employs TRBV7-7 and TRBJ2-1, with a tentative D call TRBD1 (6 bases). With 5 bases removed from V and 5 bases from J, the gap between germline ends came to 10 bases. CDR1 SSHAT and CDR2 FNYEAQ come from the germline V gene (reference sequence). The CDR3 runs to 13 residues.

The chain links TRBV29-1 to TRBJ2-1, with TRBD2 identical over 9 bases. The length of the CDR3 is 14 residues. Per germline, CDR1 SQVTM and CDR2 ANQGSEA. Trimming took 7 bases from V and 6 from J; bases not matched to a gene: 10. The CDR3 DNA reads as TGCAGCGCCCACGGGCGCGGGGGGGCCAATGAGCAGTTCTTC. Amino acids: CSAHGRGGANEQFF.

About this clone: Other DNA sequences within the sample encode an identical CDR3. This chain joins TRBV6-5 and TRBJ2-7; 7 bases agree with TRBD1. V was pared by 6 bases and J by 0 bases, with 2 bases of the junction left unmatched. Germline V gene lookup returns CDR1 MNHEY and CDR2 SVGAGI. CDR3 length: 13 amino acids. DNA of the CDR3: TGTGCCAGCAGCCGGACAGGCTCCTACGAGCAGTACTTC. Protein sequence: CASSRTGSYEQYF.

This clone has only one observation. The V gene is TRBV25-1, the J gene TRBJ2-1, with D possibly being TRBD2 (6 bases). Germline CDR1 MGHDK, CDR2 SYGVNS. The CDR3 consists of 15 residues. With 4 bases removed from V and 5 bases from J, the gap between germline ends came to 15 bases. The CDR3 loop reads CASSVPLGGHNEQFF. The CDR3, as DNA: TGTGCCAGCAGTGTTCCCCTGGGGGGTCACAATGAGCAGTTCTTC.